The source of this TCR beta chain is a study of CD8+CD57+ T cells in acquired aplastic anemia. Overall study: The mean DNA yield obtained from sorted CD4+ and CD8+ cells came to 3 to 3.5 ug.

Study-wide results and limits: Between patients and controls, CD8+ Simpson's diversity did not vary significantly. Patients and controls shared nearly 30 CD8+ CDR3 sequences, which appeared highly expressed in patients and within their immunodominant clones.

Sequencing involved patients with CD8+CD57+ cell expansion previously shown by flow cytometry. Remarks on this clonotype: As yet, its antigen is unknown.

TCR beta VDJ and CDR3 were profiled, and genomic DNA was the template. TCRdb used MiXCR to reprocess the reads, holding one entry per CDR3 protein. In the table there are approximately 200,000 distinct CDR3 sequences, roughly 45% of which are singletons. Trimming removed 5 bases at V and 3 bases at J, with 13 bases between. The CDR3 length is 15 residues. Germline V gene data show CDR1 as ENHRY and CDR2 as SYGVKD. The receptor was isolated from a human donor with aplastic anemia. The source material was sorted CD4+, CD8+, or CD8+CD57+ T cells (not recorded which) from PBMCs. V and J are TRBV10-3 and TRBJ2-2, with D possibly matching TRBD1 (6 bases). CDR3 sequence reads: CAISPGHHYTGELFF. CDR3 nucleotide sequence: TGTGCCATCAGTCCGGGACACCACTACACCGGGGAGCTGTTTTTT.